This record concerns one T cell receptor (beta chain) sequence. V lost 5 bases, J lost 5 bases, and 8 bases stayed unmatched. Germline assignment: CDR1 LNHDA and CDR2 SQIVND (reference sequence). The CDR3 has 15 residues. How the authors handled the data: It was from reference gene primer amplification that nucleated cell counts were estimated. Measured with immunoSEQ multiplex PCR; TCRdb has only the in-frame clones, and not every one. The V and J calls and clone size are taken from that table; D and trimming were inferred from the DNA. The sample holds about 98,000 clones, roughly 85% seen once. The data were taken from a study of blood T cell repertoires in COVID-19. Study information: Collection of acute and convalescent COVID-19 samples took place in the United States, Italy and Spain.

The chain uses TRBV19 and TRBJ2-1; 8 nucleotides match TRBD2. Sample: peripheral blood. The sequence was obtained from a man between 65 and 85 years old with acute or convalescent COVID-19. CDR3 protein: CASSLQRGINNEQFF. The CDR3 DNA follows: TGTGCCAGTAGTCTACAGCGGGGGATTAACAATGAGCAGTTCTTC.